This TCR beta chain was documented in a study of T cell responses to AZD1222 COVID-19 vaccine. With regard to this clone: Antigen: not known.

Method: immunoSEQ multiplex PCR; TCRdb's copy keeps in-frame clones and lacks some. The profile covers about 130,000 clones, with 75% to 90% appearing a single time and around 4.4% taken by the ten largest. Study-wide points: The study identified only six AZD1222 recipients as seropositive at baseline.

The source of this sequence is an adult who received the AZD1222 COVID-19 vaccine. Sample: peripheral blood, taken 28 days after the second AZD1222 dose.

In DNA form, the CDR3 reads TGCGCCAGCAGTCAATCGGGAACCCCGGGGGCAACTAATGAAAAACTGTTTTTT. This sequence encodes CASSQSGTPGATNEKLFF. The rearrangement joins TRBV23-1 to TRBJ1-4, with D possibly being TRBD1 (5 bases). TRBV23-1 is assigned to the ORF class and has an uncertain function. There are 18 residues in the CDR3. Between the trimmed V and J ends, which lost 0 bases and 0 bases, there was a span of 14 bases.